The subject of this entry is one T cell receptor (beta chain). From the graft tissue, intraepithelial and lamina propria lymphocytes were released through processing. This specimen comes from a study of graft-versus-host responses after intestinal transplantation. Libraries were prepared by immunoSEQ multiplex PCR; TCRdb keeps only in-frame clonotypes and omits some of them. This sample has 25,000 to 30,000 clones; more than 70% occur once, and the top ten carry 3% to 3.5%. The sample in question was ileum tissue, obtained 98 days after intestinal transplantation. The TCR was taken from a human patient who received an intestinal transplant, so some T cells may come from the graft donor.

CDR3 in DNA: TGTGCCAGCAGCTTAGGGGCTACGCAGTATTTT. Translated, it gives CASSLGATQYF. The chain combines TRBV7-6 with TRBJ2-3; no clear D. Germline values: CDR1 SGHVS, CDR2 FNYEAQ. The V end lost 1 base, the J end lost 8 bases, and 4 bases lay between the germline ends. The CDR3 is made up of 11 amino acids.